This TCR beta chain was identified in a study of T-cell reconstitution after alpha-beta-depleted transplantation in children. As it was prepared, the TCRbeta library received unique molecular identifiers. TCRdb analysed the PCR reads with MiXCR anew, one entry per CDR3 protein. The data hold about 420,000 distinct CDR3 sequences, with 11% observed a single time. Deletions cut 5 bases from V and 0 bases from J, with 8 bases between. Germline lookup yields CDR1 MNHNS and CDR2 SASEGT. This CDR3 comprises 15 residues. The receptor was derived from a human donor who donated a stem cell graft to a child with acute myeloid leukemia. The input for sequencing was PBMCs from the stem cell graft donor, taken from the stem cell graft. This chain joins TRBV6-1 and TRBJ2-6; tentative D call: TRBD1 (6 bases). The CDR3 sequence is CASSKDSSGANVLTF. CDR3 DNA sequence: TGTGCCAGCAGTAAGGACAGCTCTGGGGCCAACGTCCTGACTTTC.